One sample yielded the 32 T cell receptor beta chains listed below, sequenced in a study of T cell responses to AZD1222 COVID-19 vaccine. Some clones are missing from TCRdb's copy, which holds only in-frame ones; the method was immunoSEQ multiplex PCR. The sample holds some 150,000 clones, roughly 85% seen once. The source was peripheral blood, collected 28 days after the second dose of the MenACWY control vaccine. Receptors originate from an adult who received the MenACWY meningococcal vaccine as a control.

For the CDR3, the DNA is TGTGCCACCAGCAGAAATACAGGGGGCAATGAGCAGTTCTTC. It is translated as CATSRNTGGNEQFF. The chain couples TRBV15 to TRBJ2-1; TRBD1 matches 8 bases. V was clipped by 2 bases and J by 6 bases; unmatched bases: 3. The CDR3 totals 14 residues. Per the germline V gene, CDR1 is LNHNV and CDR2 is YYDKDF (reference sequence).

The V gene is TRBV5-4, the J gene TRBJ2-2; 7 bases map to TRBD1. In germline, CDR1 is SGHNT, CDR2 YYREEE (reference sequence). The CDR3 runs 16 residues. After removal of 3 bases from V and 5 bases from J, the junction contained 10 bases not matched to a gene. CDR3 coding DNA: TGTGCCAGCAGCTCACCCCAGGGGGAAAAGACCGGGGAGCTGTTTTTT. As protein: CASSSPQGEKTGELFF. The full variable domain, in which reference TRBV5-4 and TRBJ2-2 provide the parts outside the CDR3, is ETGVTQSPTHLIKTRGQQVTLRCSSQSGHNTVSWYQQALGQGPQFIFQYYREEENGRGNFPPRFSGLQFPNYSSELNVNALELDDSALYLCASSSPQGEKTGELFFGEGSRLTVL.

The chain uses TRBV29-1 and TRBJ1-2; tentative D call: TRBD1 (5 bases). The V gene's germline CDR1 is SQVTM and CDR2 ANQGSEA. With 3 bases removed from V and 4 bases from J, the gap between germline ends came to 18 bases. The CDR3 extends over 15 amino acids. DNA for the CDR3: TGCAGCGTTGAGAAAGAGGGCAGGGAGGGCTATGGCTACACCTTC. This encodes CSVEKEGREGYGYTF.

V and J are TRBV9 and TRBJ2-7; 7 bases align to TRBD1. The length of the CDR3 is 14 residues. Germline V lookup: CDR1 SGDLS, CDR2 YYNGEE. After removal of 8 bases from V and 3 bases from J, the junction contained 11 bases not matched to a gene. The CDR3 here is CASSKGGAGYEQYF. As DNA, the CDR3 is TGTGCCAGTTCGAAAGGGGGCGCGGGCTACGAGCAGTACTTC.

This clone was recorded once. The rearrangement joins TRBV28 to TRBJ2-1; 12 nucleotides agree with TRBD2. The CDR3 is 16 amino acids. Germline lookup yields CDR1 MDHEN and CDR2 SYDVKM. V dropped 2 bases and J dropped 7; count of bases not matched to a gene: 6. The CDR3 coding sequence is TGTGCCAGCAGTTTAGGCACTAGCGGGGGGAGAAATGAGCAGTTCTTC. As protein: CASSLGTSGGRNEQFF.

This clone was found a few times. This rearrangement joins TRBV28 to TRBJ2-7; weak D call: TRBD2 (5 bases). This CDR3 is built from 16 residues. The germline V gene encodes CDR1 MDHEN and CDR2 SYDVKM. The ends were cut back, 6 bases at V and 3 bases at J, with 21 bases in the middle. The DNA for the CDR3 is TGTGCCAGCAGCACGGGAACAGCCGCGAAGGGCTACGAGCAGTACGTC. This translates into CASSTGTAAKGYEQYV.

About this clone: A read error may produce the germline difference seen at one junction end. This chain links TRBV7-2 with TRBJ1-2; TRBD1 matches 7 bases. This CDR3 region has 17 residues. Germline V CDR1 and CDR2: SGHTA, FQGNSA. CDR3 sequence reads: CASSLAVDRYYLYGYTF. The CDR3 DNA sequence: TGTGCCAGCAGTTTAGCCGTGGACAGGTACTATCTCTATGGCTACACCTTC. Full variable domain (outside the CDR3, taken from reference TRBV7-2 and TRBJ1-2): GAGVSQSPSNKVTEKGKDVELRCDPISGHTALYWYRQSLGQGLEFLIYFQGNSAPDKSGLPSDRFSAERTGGSVSTLTIQRTQQEDSAVYLCASSLAVDRYYLYGYTFGSGTRLTVV.

V gene TRBV2 combines with J gene TRBJ2-1, with D maybe TRBD2 (6 bases). Trimming took off 4 bases at V and 0 bases at J, with 13 bases between the two ends. CDR3 length: 16 amino acids. Germline-derived CDR1 and CDR2 are SNHLY and FYNNEI. CDR3 DNA: TGTGCCAGCAGTGTCCGGGACTTAGGCTCCTACAATGAGCAGTTCTTC. Protein sequence: CASSVRDLGSYNEQFF.

The V gene is TRBV15, the J gene TRBJ2-1; perhaps TRBD2 as D (5 bases). CDR1 is LNHNV and CDR2 is YYDKDF in the germline V gene (reference sequence). Trimming took off 7 bases at V and 7 bases at J, with 17 bases between the two ends. This CDR3 spans 14 amino acids. CDR3 DNA: TGTGCCACCAAACGGGATTACCCCGAGAATGAGCAGTTCTTC. This sequence encodes CATKRDYPENEQFF.

This clone was seen only a few times. One junction end does not reproduce the germline sequence, and a read error may be involved. This chain joins TRBV14 and TRBJ1-2; possible D gene TRBD1, 6 bases. The CDR3 covers 16 residues. Germline V gene data show CDR1 as SGHDN and CDR2 as FVKESK. This chain's CDR3 is CASSPRETGALFGHTF. The CDR3, as DNA: TGTGCCAGCAGCCCTCGGGAGACAGGCGCCCTATTTGGCCACACCTTC.

This clone was recorded once. The chain has TRBV29-1 and TRBJ1-2; TRBD1 matches 9 bases. The V segment lost 4 bases and the J segment 1 base; nucleotides outside the gene matches: 1. The CDR3 is made up of 13 amino acids. CDR1 and CDR2 (germline): SQVTM, ANQGSEA. The CDR3 nucleotides are TGCAGCGTTGGGGACAGGGATAACTATGGCTACACCTTC. Its translation is CSVGDRDNYGYTF.

The CDR3 sequence is CASSPGDVGYEGTEAFF. In DNA form, the CDR3 reads TGTGCCAGCAGCCCAGGAGATGTGGGGTACGAAGGCACTGAAGCTTTCTTT. The J gene is TRBJ1-1, the V gene TRBV7-9; D unresolved. V shed 5 bases and J shed 4 bases, with 23 bases lying between them. The CDR3 is made up of 17 amino acids. Germline V gives CDR1 SEHNR, CDR2 FQNEAQ (reference sequence).

V and J are TRBV5-1 and TRBJ2-1, with 7 bases identical to TRBD2. This CDR3 is built from 14 residues. J lost 10 bases, V lost 0 bases, and 7 bases had no gene match. The germline V gene has CDR1 SGHRS and CDR2 YFSETQ. The CDR3 here is CASSLGAGSKEQFF. The CDR3 nucleotides are TGCGCCAGCAGCTTGGGAGCGGGGTCTAAAGAGCAGTTCTTC.

This rearrangement joins TRBV15 to TRBJ1-4; possibly TRBD1 for D (5 bases). Germline lookup yields CDR1 LNHNV and CDR2 YYDKDF (reference sequence). The CDR3 has 15 amino acids. V shed 3 bases and J shed 5 bases, with 13 bases lying between them. CDR3 loop: CATSRGVGLNEKLFF. The CDR3 coding sequence is TGTGCCACCAGCAGGGGGGTTGGACTGAATGAAAAACTGTTTTTT. The full variable domain, in which reference TRBV15 and TRBJ1-4 provide the parts outside the CDR3, is DAMVIQNPRYQVTQFGKPVTLSCSQTLNHNVMYWYQQKSSQAPKLLFHYYDKDFNNEADTPDNFQSRRPNTSFCFLDIRSPGLGDTAMYLCATSRGVGLNEKLFFGSGTQLSVL.

The CDR3 protein is CASSSASAAGEQYV. CDR3 nucleotides: TGTGCCAGCAGTTCAGCGAGTGCGGCGGGGGAGCAGTACGTC. The chain carries TRBV27 and TRBJ2-7; weak D call: TRBD2 (6 bases). Trimming shortened V by 4 bases and J by 7 bases, and 17 bases separated the two germline ends. From germline, CDR1 is MNHEY and CDR2 SMNVEV (reference sequence). This CDR3 region has 14 residues.

The table lists this clone with a count of one. This sequence joins TRBV7-9 and TRBJ1-6; TRBD1 might be the D (6 bases). V was pared by 2 bases and J by 8 bases, with 10 bases between. This CDR3 has 14 residues. Germline-derived CDR1 and CDR2 are SEHNR and FQNEAQ (reference sequence). The chain's CDR3 is CASSLKGGDSPLHF. CDR3 in DNA: TGTGCCAGCAGCTTAAAAGGGGGTGATTCACCCCTCCACTTT. Drawing the rest from reference TRBV7-9 and TRBJ1-6, the complete variable domain is DTGVSQNPRHKITKRGQNVTFRCDPISEHNRLYWYRQTLGQGPEFLTYFQNEAQLEKSRLLSDRFSAERPKGSFSTLEIQRTEQGDSAMYLCASSLKGGDSPLHFGNGTRLTVT.

The gene calls are TRBV27 and TRBJ1-1; the D is unclear. The V and J ends lost 3 bases and 0 bases respectively, with 8 bases between them. Germline CDR1 MNHEY, CDR2 SMNVEV (reference sequence). The CDR3 spans 14 residues. CDR3 region: CASSFRRLNTEAFF. The CDR3, as DNA: TGTGCCAGCAGTTTCAGGAGACTGAACACTGAAGCTTTCTTT.

The rearrangement uses TRBV24-1 and TRBJ2-6; 7 positions agree with TRBD1. CDR3 length: 18 residues. Germline CDR1 reads KGHDR; CDR2 reads SFDVKD. V was pared by 4 bases and J by 0 bases, with 8 bases of the junction left unmatched. CDR3 DNA: TGTGCCACCAGTGAGGGACAGTGGGGTGACTCTGGGGCCAACGTCCTGACTTTC. It is translated as CATSEGQWGDSGANVLTF.

This clone was found once. V gene TRBV29-1 combines with J gene TRBJ2-6; D gene ambiguous. The ends were cut back, 7 bases at V and 1 base at J, with 5 bases in the middle. The CDR3 length is 12 residues. Looked up from germline, CDR1 is SQVTM and CDR2 is ANQGSEA. The CDR3 sequence: CSAPSGANVLTF. For the CDR3, the DNA is TGCAGCGCTCCGTCTGGGGCCAACGTCCTGACTTTC.

This chain links TRBV5-4 with TRBJ2-7; no clear D. Trimming removed 0 bases at V and 0 bases at J, with 13 bases between. Germline CDR1 reads SGHNT; CDR2 reads YYREEE (reference sequence). CDR3 length: 16 residues. CDR3 protein: CASSLVGSPSSYEQYV. The CDR3 bases are TGTGCCAGCAGCTTGGTGGGCAGCCCGAGCTCCTACGAGCAGTACGTC.

V gene TRBV5-1 combines with J gene TRBJ1-5; D is perhaps TRBD1 (5 bases). CDR3 size: 16 residues. Trimming took 4 bases from V and 0 from J, leaving 14 bases between them. CDR1 and CDR2 (germline): SGHRS, YFSETQ. DNA for the CDR3: TGCGCCAGCAGCCCCACCGGGGGTAATAGCAATCAGCCCCAGCATTTT. Amino acid sequence: CASSPTGGNSNQPQHF.

V and J are TRBV6-6 and TRBJ1-4, with a tentative D call TRBD1 (5 bases). The CDR3 totals 12 residues. V lost 8 bases and J 12 bases, leaving 16 bases between the germline ends. The V gene's germline CDR1 is MNHNY and CDR2 SVGAGI (reference sequence). In DNA, the CDR3 is TGTGCCAGCCTAGCCCCGGGGGAGGAACTGTTTTTT. Its translation: CASLAPGEELFF.

The chain carries TRBV15 and TRBJ1-1; no firm D call. The germline V gene encodes CDR1 LNHNV and CDR2 YYDKDF (reference sequence). The V end lost 6 bases, the J end lost 1 base, and 3 bases lay between the germline ends. The CDR3 is made up of 11 amino acids. CDR3 bases: TGTGCCACCAGGAGGAACACTGAAGCTTTCTTT. It yields the protein CATRRNTEAFF.

A few counts support this clone. J is TRBJ2-7 and V is TRBV19; TRBD1 aligns across 8 bases. V gave up 7 bases and J gave up 2 bases; unmatched junction bases: 10. Germline-derived CDR1 and CDR2 are LNHDA and SQIVND (reference sequence). The CDR3 contains 15 residues. The CDR3: CASKEATGVTYEQYF. In DNA, the CDR3 is TGTGCCAGTAAGGAGGCGACAGGGGTTACCTACGAGCAGTACTTC.

This clone has a single count. The chain carries TRBV19 and TRBJ2-1; no definite D call. CDR3 size: 15 residues. In germline, CDR1 is LNHDA, CDR2 SQIVND (reference sequence). The V end lost 3 bases, the J end lost 0 bases, and 9 bases lay between the germline ends. The CDR3 DNA is TGTGCCAGTAGTATTGATACAAGCTCCTACAATGAGCAGTTCTTC. It is translated as CASSIDTSSYNEQFF.

The J gene is TRBJ1-1, the V gene TRBV19, with 7 bases fitting TRBD1. This CDR3 comprises 13 residues. In germline, CDR1 is LNHDA, CDR2 SQIVND (reference sequence). The ends lost 6 bases at V and 1 base at J; junction bases unmatched: 2. The CDR3 coding sequence is TGTGCCAGTAGACGACAGGGGAACACTGAAGCTTTCTTT. Translation: CASRRQGNTEAFF.

The chain combines TRBV19 with TRBJ2-7; perhaps TRBD2 as D (6 bases). This CDR3 is built from 14 residues. With 1 base removed from V and 3 bases from J, the gap between germline ends came to 10 bases. Germline CDR1 reads LNHDA; CDR2 reads SQIVND (reference sequence). DNA for the CDR3: TGTGCCAGTAGTATAGGTGGGGGGAACTACGAGCAGTACTTC. Amino acids: CASSIGGGNYEQYF.

The rearrangement links TRBV30 to TRBJ1-2; TRBD1 agrees at 9 bases. Unmatched junction bases numbered 2, after V lost 3 bases and J lost 0 bases. The CDR3 is 14 amino acids. Germline CDR1 GTSNPN, CDR2 SVGIG (reference sequence). CDR3 protein: CAWSRDRANYGYTF. DNA of the CDR3: TGTGCCTGGAGCAGGGACAGGGCTAACTATGGCTACACCTTC. The full variable domain, its missing parts supplied by reference TRBV30 and TRBJ1-2, is SQTIHQWPATLVQPVGSPLSLECTVEGTSNPNLYWYRQAAGRGLQLLFYSVGIGQISSEVPQNLSASRPQDRQFILSSKKLLLSDSGFYLCAWSRDRANYGYTFGSGTRLTVV.

V gene TRBV6-5 combines with J gene TRBJ2-5; 9 positions match TRBD1. CDR3 length: 15 residues. Germline V gene data show CDR1 as MNHEY and CDR2 as SVGAGI. With 4 bases clipped from V and 5 bases from J, the junction kept 8 bases outside the gene matches. CDR3 DNA: TGTGCCAGCAGTTCTACGGACAGGGGAGGGGAGACCCAGTACTTC. Encoded protein: CASSSTDRGGETQYF.

V usage is TRBV13 and J usage is TRBJ2-5; no reliable D call. V was cut by 0 bases and J by 5 bases, with 16 bases left in between. Germline CDR1 is PRHDT and CDR2 is FYEKMQ (reference sequence). The CDR3 loop spans 16 amino acids. CDR3 bases: TGTGCCAGCAGCTTAGGAGGTCAGCCTGGTTGGGAGACCCAGTACTTC. Translation: CASSLGGQPGWETQYF.

The chain employs TRBV18 and TRBJ1-2; possible D gene TRBD1, 6 bases. The CDR3 length is 14 residues. Germline V gene sequence: CDR1 KGHSH, CDR2 LQKENI. The V end lost 1 base, the J end lost 5 bases, and 11 bases lay between the germline ends. CDR3 DNA: TGTGCCAGCTCACCACGAAGGACAGAATATGGCTACACCTTC. Protein product: CASSPRRTEYGYTF. The full variable domain, in which reference TRBV18 and TRBJ1-2 provide the parts outside the CDR3, is NAGVMQNPRHLVRRRGQEARLRCSPMKGHSHVYWYRQLPEEGLKFMVYLQKENIIDESGMPKERFSAEFPKEGPSILRIQQVVRGDSAAYFCASSPRRTEYGYTFGSGTRLTVV.

The chain has TRBV9 and TRBJ2-3; TRBD1 is a possible D gene (5 bases). The CDR3 runs 13 residues. Between the trimmed V and J ends, which lost 4 bases and 7 bases, there was a span of 13 bases. The germline V gene has CDR1 SGDLS and CDR2 YYNGEE. Here the CDR3 DNA reads TGTGCCAGCAGCAGGCAGGGTGGTAATACGCAGTATTTT. This encodes CASSRQGGNTQYF.